This TCR beta chain was profiled in a study of T-cell memory formation after mild COVID-19. Using its own MiXCR run on the 5' RACE reads, TCRdb lists one record per CDR3 protein. The table lists some 150,000 distinct CDR3 sequences, over 15% of them singletons. V was trimmed by 4 bases and J by 6 bases, leaving 16 bases between them. Germline-derived CDR1 and CDR2 are SGHTA and FQGTGA. The CDR3 has 14 residues. The sequencing sample was made of PBMCs or a T cell subset sorted from them (not recorded which). The receptor comes from an adult woman who had mild COVID-19 (a few samples of this study predate the infection). Cell type and time point are not known. The rearrangement uses TRBV7-3 and TRBJ2-7; perhaps TRBD1 as D (6 bases). This CDR3 is CASSSGHGYCEQYF. The CDR3 DNA follows: TGTGCCAGCAGCTCGGGACACGGGTACTGCGAGCAGTACTTC.